The rows below give T cell receptor beta chains drawn from one sample of a study of early T cells in non-severe SARS-CoV-2 infection. Each CDR3 protein is one row after TCRdb ran MiXCR on the 5' RACE reads. Among tens of thousands of distinct CDR3 sequences listed, around 14% were seen once. Sequenced input: whole blood. All receptors derive from an adult who was a healthcare worker with PCR-confirmed SARS-CoV-2 infection or an uninfected control (not recorded which). Both conserved end residues are trimmed from each CDR3. Each record gives: V gene, CDR3 protein.

V: TRBV24-1; CDR3: ATSDLGPAGITDTQY
V: TRBV5-6; CDR3: ASSLSGHHYEQY
V: TRBV6-1; CDR3: ASSRDTYSNQPQH
V: TRBV6-5; CDR3: ASSYTTTNYGYT
V: TRBV11-1; CDR3: ASGNTLGTEAF
V: TRBV20-1; CDR3: SARRGWVVAEAF
V: TRBV12-3/TRBV12-4; CDR3: ASSWGTNEKLF
V: TRBV7-2; CDR3: ASSPGAGNEQF
V: TRBV28; CDR3: ASSRTGGFREQY
V: TRBV20-1; CDR3: SVEPGTGALTDTQY
V: TRBV28; CDR3: ASSIQRPGGQPQH
V: TRBV29-1; CDR3: SVREGVTEAF
V: TRBV4-3; CDR3: ASSQDRAGLAGNTDTQY
V: TRBV6-2/TRBV6-3; CDR3: ASSARGFQETQY
V: TRBV10-3; CDR3: AIRTGNEQY
V: TRBV27; CDR3: ASSLIALSYEQY
V: TRBV28; CDR3: ASSFPAGWF
V: TRBV11-2; CDR3: ASSLGGRFTDTQY
V: TRBV19; CDR3: ASSIGRNNQPQH
V: TRBV29-1; CDR3: SVVRRQDSEAS
V: TRBV5-6; CDR3: ASSLWGSSNSPLH
V: TRBV11-3; CDR3: ASSPPGRGGELF
V: TRBV15; CDR3: ATSRDWANEQF
V: TRBV4-3; CDR3: ASSQEASSMWQATQY
V: TRBV18; CDR3: ASSSRDSNYGYT
V: TRBV29-1; CDR3: SVKGLAGDEQF
V: TRBV27; CDR3: ASLGFMGLSTDTQY
V: TRBV28; CDR3: ASSLRQAGGETQY
V: TRBV29-1; CDR3: SVVTGGQPQH
V: TRBV7-6; CDR3: ASSPRLDSRHGYT
V: TRBV28; CDR3: ASSLGVYEQY
V: TRBV15; CDR3: ATAEGTSYEQY
V: TRBV21-1; CDR3: ASSASRRPQETQY
V: TRBV14; CDR3: ASSQDPQTSGANVLT
V: TRBV5-1; CDR3: ASSSRDRTSGSYNEQF
V: TRBV21-1; CDR3: ASSDKLAGSDTQY
V: TRBV20-1; CDR3: SARGVEGEQY
V: TRBV7-8; CDR3: ASSFRLAGEIRGFYEQY
V: TRBV10-3; CDR3: AIRGGHTQKF
V: TRBV5-4; CDR3: ASSLDSGELF
V: TRBV20-1; CDR3: SASRSGRAREQF
V: TRBV20-1; CDR3: SARDGEKRGYT
V: TRBV4-2; CDR3: ASSQEGAYSNQPQH
V: TRBV20-1; CDR3: SAHNPLVSTDTQY
V: TRBV6-5; CDR3: ASRSLATDTQY
V: TRBV7-2; CDR3: ASSFSGYTDTQY
V: TRBV20-1; CDR3: SARGQRGANYEQY
V: TRBV10-3; CDR3: AISKISGPSYEQY
V: TRBV6-4; CDR3: ASSDSTGSPLH
V: TRBV11-2; CDR3: ASSTPGKLAKNIQY
V: TRBV29-1; CDR3: SATWSSGSTSYEQY
V: TRBV14; CDR3: ASSQDRGMSRSY
V: TRBV28; CDR3: ASSYAGSSYNEQF
V: TRBV7-9; CDR3: ASTILRSTGELF
V: TRBV7-9; CDR3: ASSLASEVDEQF
V: TRBV20-1; CDR3: SARDPLGTQY
V: TRBV7-2; CDR3: ASSMRPSSGRGHTQY